These 13 T cell receptor beta chains share one sample of origin, sequenced in a study of T cell responses to AZD1222 COVID-19 vaccine. The repertoire was sequenced with immunoSEQ multiplex PCR; TCRdb's copy has only in-frame clones and lacks some. The profile shows 100,000 to 150,000 clones, approximately 91% of them singletons. The sequencing here drew on peripheral blood, taken 28 days after the second AZD1222 dose. Receptors originate from an adult who received the AZD1222 COVID-19 vaccine.

This clone was detected only a few times. The chain couples TRBV12-5 to TRBJ1-5; D is undetermined. Germline values: CDR1 LGHNT, CDR2 FRNRAP. The CDR3 is 17 residues long. The V and J ends lost 1 base and 4 bases respectively, with 17 bases between them. CDR3 sequence: CASGLDSSALGNQPQHF. The CDR3 nucleotides read TGTGCTAGTGGTTTGGATTCTTCAGCCCTGGGGAATCAGCCCCAGCATTTT.

This chain links TRBV28 with TRBJ2-1; 9 positions match TRBD2. Germline CDR1 is MDHEN and CDR2 is SYDVKM. This CDR3 has 16 amino acids. Trimming took 8 bases from V and 10 from J; bases not matched to a gene: 18. CDR3 amino acids: CASLTFGLAGLKEQFF. Here the CDR3 DNA reads TGTGCCAGCTTGACTTTCGGGCTAGCGGGGCTTAAAGAGCAGTTCTTC. The entire variable domain, with the rest obtained from reference TRBV28 and TRBJ2-1, is as follows: DVKVTQSSRYLVKRTGEKVFLECVQDMDHENMFWYRQDPGLGLRLIYFSYDVKMKEKGDIPEGYSVSREKKERFSLILESASTNQTSMYLCASLTFGLAGLKEQFFGPGTRLTVL.

The chain couples TRBV3-1 (or the pseudogene TRBV3-2) to TRBJ2-7; D remains unclear. The CDR3 extends over 15 amino acids. The ends were cut back, 5 bases at V and 6 bases at J, with 20 bases in the middle. CDR1 is LGHDT and CDR2 is YNNKEL in the germline V gene (reference sequence). This CDR3 reads CASSSTQTSPGEQYF. Written as DNA, the CDR3 is TGTGCCAGCAGCTCTACCCAAACATCCCCGGGCGAGCAGTACTTC.

This clone occurred many times. This rearrangement joins TRBV3-1 (or the pseudogene TRBV3-2) to TRBJ1-6; D uncertain. The V end lost 6 bases, the J end lost 9 bases, and 15 bases lay between the germline ends. The length of the CDR3 is 14 residues. Germline loops: CDR1 LGHDT, CDR2 YNNKEL (reference sequence). The DNA of the CDR3 is TGTGCCAGCAGTTGGCAGTCCGGTGGTTCACCCCTCCACTTT. Amino acid sequence: CASSWQSGGSPLHF.

The CDR3 region has the DNA TGTGCCATTATAAGGACGGAAGCTAACTATGGCTACACCTTC. Translation: CAIIRTEANYGYTF. This chain uses TRBV7-8 with TRBJ1-2; no firm D call. CDR1 and CDR2 (germline): SGHVS, FQNEAQ. With 10 bases removed from V and 0 bases from J, the gap between germline ends came to 15 bases. The CDR3 has 14 amino acids.

V gene TRBV7-9 combines with J gene TRBJ2-5; TRBD1 matches 7 bases. The junction had 5 bases not matched to a gene; V was cut back by 3 bases and J by 4 bases. The CDR3 is 14 amino acids. Germline V gives CDR1 SEHNR, CDR2 FQNEAQ (reference sequence). CDR3 sequence: CASSFPTGVETQYF. DNA for the CDR3: TGTGCCAGCAGCTTCCCCACAGGGGTAGAGACCCAGTACTTC.

The rearrangement joins TRBV5-1 to TRBJ2-3; D is ambiguous. The CDR3 covers 15 residues. With 0 bases removed from V and 2 bases from J, the gap between germline ends came to 10 bases. From germline, CDR1 is SGHRS and CDR2 YFSETQ. CDR3 residues: CASSLDGSLTDTQYF. CDR3 DNA: TGCGCCAGCAGCTTGGATGGCAGCCTCACAGATACGCAGTATTTT.

The chain employs TRBV18 and TRBJ2-6; 7 nucleotides match TRBD2. J gave up 12 bases and V 6 bases, and 5 bases lay outside the gene matches. This CDR3 is built from 12 residues. Germline V lookup: CDR1 KGHSH, CDR2 LQKENI. The CDR3: CASSPGGTVLTF. CDR3 nucleotides: TGTGCCAGCTCCCCCGGGGGGACCGTCCTGACTTTC.

This clone has just one count. V and J are TRBV5-8 and TRBJ2-7, with D hard to call. The CDR3 spans 13 residues. Germline CDR1 is SGHTS and CDR2 is YDEGEE. Trimming left V 4 bases short and J 2 bases short, with 10 bases between. The CDR3 sequence is CASSLIEAYEQYF. The CDR3 region has the DNA TGTGCCAGCAGCCTCATCGAGGCCTACGAGCAGTACTTC.

The V call is TRBV5-1, the J call TRBJ1-1, with D possibly being TRBD1 (6 bases). Trimming shortened V by 7 bases and J by 1 base, and 17 bases separated the two germline ends. This CDR3 comprises 15 residues. CDR1 and CDR2 from the germline V gene are SGHRS and YFSETQ. CDR3 amino acids: CASGPGTIGNTEAFF. The DNA for the CDR3 is TGCGCCAGCGGACCTGGGACAATTGGGAACACTGAAGCTTTCTTT.

This chain connects TRBV2 to TRBJ2-3, with unresolved D. Germline loops: CDR1 SNHLY, CDR2 FYNNEI. CDR3 length: 13 residues. The V gene lost 2 bases and the J gene lost 6 bases, with 9 bases spanning the gap. Here the CDR3 DNA reads TGTGCCAGCAGTGAAATGGCCGCCGATACGCAGTATTTT. Translated: CASSEMAADTQYF.

In its sample, this clone was seen a few times. The chain carries TRBV28 and TRBJ1-5, with D unresolved. Germline V gives CDR1 MDHEN, CDR2 SYDVKM. The CDR3 is 15 residues long. Trimming removed 5 bases at V and 2 bases at J, with 13 bases between. The CDR3 region has the DNA TGTGCCAGCAGTCCTCCACTGGGAGGCAATCAGCCCCAGCATTTT. Residues: CASSPPLGGNQPQHF.

This chain links TRBV6-1 with TRBJ2-1; D possibly corresponds to TRBD1 (6 bases). V lost 1 base, J lost 7 bases, and 14 bases lay in between. This CDR3 contains 15 residues. In germline, CDR1 is MNHNS, CDR2 SASEGT. The CDR3 DNA sequence: TGTGCCAGCAGTGAAGGTTTTTGGCAGGGGAATGAGCAGTTCTTC. As protein: CASSEGFWQGNEQFF.